One and the same sample provided the 28 T cell receptor beta chains below, sequenced in a study of radiotherapy plus CTLA-4 blockade in lung cancer (dated by TCRdb to the late 2010s). Library preparation was by the immunoSEQ multiplex PCR assay. As stored in TCRdb, this immuneACCESS dataset retains in-frame rearrangements with V and J assigned. A fraction of the clones does not appear; measured against another copy, unresolved V genes explain less than half of the discrepancy, and the remainder lacks a known reason. This sample lists approximately 85,000 clones; more than 75% were detected once. About 2% of the sample is held by the ten biggest clonotypes. This specimen was peripheral blood, taken from a patient treated with radiotherapy plus ipilimumab. Source of these receptors: a human donor with non-small cell lung cancer who had a partial response to radiotherapy plus ipilimumab.

The V and J genes are TRBV5-1 and TRBJ1-3; 10 nucleotides align to TRBD1. Germline loops: CDR1 SGHRS, CDR2 YFSETQ. The CDR3 runs to 15 residues. Trimming cost V 4 bases and J 6 bases; bases outside gene matches: 7. The CDR3 DNA reads as TGCGCCAGCAGCCCGCGGACAGGGGGTGAAAACACCATATATTTT. It yields the protein CASSPRTGGENTIYF.

For the CDR3, the DNA is TGTGCCAGCAGCTTACCCAACGGCGGTTCCGGAGCTTTCTTT. Protein sequence: CASSLPNGGSGAFF. The rearrangement uses TRBV7-9 and TRBJ1-1, with D hard to call. V lost 2 bases to trimming and J lost 10 bases, with 17 bases between them. From germline, CDR1 is SEHNR and CDR2 FQNEAQ (reference sequence). The CDR3 is 14 amino acids.

The chain links TRBV27 to TRBJ2-7; possible D gene TRBD2, 6 bases. V dropped 0 bases and J dropped 4 bases, with 13 bases sitting between them. Germline-derived CDR1 and CDR2 are MNHEY and SMNVEV (reference sequence). The CDR3 spans 15 residues. The CDR3 protein is CASSLSRGAGYEQYV. In DNA form, the CDR3 reads TGTGCCAGCAGTTTATCAAGAGGGGCGGGGTACGAGCAGTACGTC.

This clone was picked up a small number of times. The chain carries TRBV14 and TRBJ2-1, with 8 bases that match TRBD2. The CDR3 extends over 15 amino acids. Germline assignment: CDR1 SGHDN and CDR2 FVKESK. V lost 3 bases, J lost 6 bases, and 7 bases stayed unmatched. CDR3 protein: CASSQVGLVLNEQFF. The CDR3 DNA reads as TGTGCCAGCAGCCAGGTGGGACTAGTCCTCAATGAGCAGTTCTTC.

The V and J genes are TRBV28 and TRBJ1-1; TRBD1 aligns across 7 bases. V shed 5 bases, J shed 0 bases, and the junction held 9 bases outside the gene matches. Germline CDR1 is MDHEN and CDR2 is SYDVKM. The CDR3 runs to 16 residues. CDR3 region: CASSDRTGQLNTEAFF. The CDR3 DNA reads as TGTGCCAGCAGTGACCGGACGGGACAGCTGAACACTGAAGCTTTCTTT.

Only a few counts were recorded for this clone. V and J are TRBV10-1 and TRBJ1-1; TRBD1 aligns across 9 bases. The germline CDR1 and CDR2 sequences are WNHNN and SYGVQD (reference sequence). V lost 8 bases to trimming and J lost 5 bases; unmatched junction nucleotides: 12. This CDR3 contains 15 residues. The CDR3 loop reads CASQGQGTTFTEAFF. The DNA of the CDR3 is TGCGCCAGCCAGGGACAGGGAACGACTTTTACTGAAGCTTTCTTT.

The rearrangement links TRBV27 to TRBJ2-7, with TRBD2 matching over 11 bases. Per the germline V gene, CDR1 is MNHEY and CDR2 is SMNVEV (reference sequence). The junction had 12 bases not matched to a gene; V was cut back by 6 bases and J by 2 bases. The CDR3 is 17 amino acids. The CDR3 sequence is CASRLVAGGPSAYEQYF. In DNA form, the CDR3 reads TGTGCCAGCAGGCTGGTAGCGGGAGGGCCTAGTGCCTACGAGCAGTACTTC.

The chain carries TRBV6-5 and TRBJ1-2, with a possible D match to TRBD1 (6 bases). Germline values: CDR1 MNHEY, CDR2 SVGAGI. V lost 6 bases to trimming and J lost 3 bases, with 11 bases between them. This CDR3 region has 13 residues. The CDR3 DNA is TGTGCCAGCAGGGACTGGACAGACTATGGCTACACCTTC. Amino acids: CASRDWTDYGYTF.

This clone was seen a few times. The chain recombines TRBV5-1 with TRBJ2-1, with D perhaps matching TRBD2 (7 bases). CDR3 length: 15 amino acids. Trimming removed 4 bases from V and 9 bases from J, with 20 bases in between. Looked up from germline, CDR1 is SGHRS and CDR2 is YFSETQ. CDR3 DNA sequence: TGCGCCAGCAGCAAGGGGGGGGAGGGCCTAGGTGAGCAGTTCTTC. Translated: CASSKGGEGLGEQFF. Full variable domain (remainder filled in from reference TRBV5-1 and TRBJ2-1): KAGVTQTPRYLIKTRGQQVTLSCSPISGHRSVSWYQQTPGQGLQFLFEYFSETQRNKGNFPGRFSGRQFSNSRSEMNVSTLELGDSALYLCASSKGGEGLGEQFFGPGTRLTVL.

This sequence joins TRBV29-1 and TRBJ2-3, with D tentatively TRBD2 (5 bases). The CDR3 covers 12 residues. Germline V gene lookup returns CDR1 SQVTM and CDR2 ANQGSEA. Trimming removed 7 bases from V and 8 bases from J, with 16 bases in between. CDR3 residues: CSGLSGLATQYF. The CDR3 DNA sequence: TGCAGCGGCCTCTCTGGGCTAGCTACGCAGTATTTT.

This rearrangement joins TRBV10-3 to TRBJ1-5, with D tentatively TRBD1 (6 bases). Germline CDR1 and CDR2: ENHRY and SYGVKD. Trimming took 6 bases from V and 6 from J, leaving 12 bases between them. The CDR3 covers 13 residues. The chain's CDR3 is CAISEQGGQPQHF. In DNA, the CDR3 is TGTGCCATCAGCGAACAGGGCGGTCAGCCCCAGCATTTT.

The V call is TRBV18, the J call TRBJ2-7; TRBD1 is a possible D gene (5 bases). Germline V CDR1 and CDR2: KGHSH, LQKENI. CDR3 length: 13 amino acids. V dropped 3 bases and J dropped 4 bases, with 10 bases sitting between them. The CDR3 DNA sequence: TGTGCCAGCTCACCCGACAGCCCATACGAGCAGTACGTC. It codes for CASSPDSPYEQYV.

The chain couples TRBV23-1 to TRBJ2-7, with 10 bases matching TRBD1. TRBV23-1 is an open reading frame, and its role is uncertain. J lost 2 bases, V lost 6 bases, and 4 bases had no gene match. CDR3 length: 14 residues. In DNA, the CDR3 is TGCGCCAGCAGGGGGGGACAGGGGACCTACGAGCAGTACGTC. This sequence encodes CASRGGQGTYEQYV.

As regards this clone: Additional DNA sequences in this sample encode the identical CDR3. The CDR3 protein is CSVGQTYNEQFF. The CDR3 DNA reads as TGCAGCGTTGGACAGACCTACAATGAGCAGTTCTTC. This chain links TRBV29-1 with TRBJ2-1; tentative D call: TRBD1 (5 bases). The CDR3 spans 12 residues. Germline CDR1 SQVTM, CDR2 ANQGSEA. V lost 4 bases and J lost 2, with 6 bases in between.

The rearrangement joins TRBV7-9 to TRBJ1-1, with 10 nucleotides matching TRBD1. V lost 1 base to trimming and J lost 5 bases; unmatched junction nucleotides: 1. Germline CDR1 reads SEHNR; CDR2 reads FQNEAQ (reference sequence). The CDR3 loop spans 14 amino acids. Here the CDR3 DNA reads TGTGCCAGCAGCTTAGGACAGGGGGCTACTGAAGCTTTCTTT. It codes for CASSLGQGATEAFF.

As for this clone: Other nucleotide sequences in the sample specify the same CDR3. The chain recombines TRBV7-2 with TRBJ2-1; possible D gene TRBD2, 7 bases. The CDR3 sequence is 14 residues long. The V and J ends lost 5 bases and 7 bases respectively, with 15 bases between them. Germline CDR1 is SGHTA and CDR2 is FQGNSA. The CDR3 region has the DNA TGTGCCAGCAGCCCCGGGGGGCCGTATAATGAGCAGTTCTTC. It translates to CASSPGGPYNEQFF. Filled out from reference TRBV7-2 and TRBJ2-1, the complete variable domain reads GAGVSQSPSNKVTEKGKDVELRCDPISGHTALYWYRQSLGQGLEFLIYFQGNSAPDKSGLPSDRFSAERTGGSVSTLTIQRTQQEDSAVYLCASSPGGPYNEQFFGPGTRLTVL.

The rearrangement uses TRBV28 and TRBJ1-5; D is unresolved. There are 12 residues in the CDR3. Germline V gene lookup returns CDR1 MDHEN and CDR2 SYDVKM. V was cut by 3 bases and J by 7 bases, with 7 bases left in between. For the CDR3, the DNA is TGTGCCAGCAGTTTCGGGTTACAGCCCCAGCATTTT. Its protein is CASSFGLQPQHF. Together with reference TRBV28 and TRBJ1-5, the CDR3 gives the full variable domain: DVKVTQSSRYLVKRTGEKVFLECVQDMDHENMFWYRQDPGLGLRLIYFSYDVKMKEKGDIPEGYSVSREKKERFSLILESASTNQTSMYLCASSFGLQPQHFGDGTRLSIL.

DNA for the CDR3: TGCGCCAGCAGCTTGGAGGACAGGGCCTTCTACGAGCAGTACTTC. Residues: CASSLEDRAFYEQYF. The rearrangement joins TRBV5-1 to TRBJ2-7, with 8 bases lining up with TRBD1. The CDR3 length is 15 residues. Losses at the gene ends were 0 bases for V and 3 bases for J; bases not matched to a gene: 5. Germline-derived CDR1 and CDR2 are SGHRS and YFSETQ.

V usage is TRBV11-3 and J usage is TRBJ1-1, with D unresolved. The V gene's germline CDR1 is SGHNT and CDR2 YENEEA. V was pared by 0 bases and J by 1 base, with 6 bases between. The CDR3 loop spans 14 amino acids. This CDR3 is CASSLDGRNTEAFF. CDR3 bases: TGTGCCAGCAGCTTAGATGGCCGGAACACTGAAGCTTTCTTT.

The chain combines TRBV6-6 with TRBJ2-1; the D gene is possibly TRBD2 (6 bases). Germline V gives CDR1 MNHNY, CDR2 SVGAGI (reference sequence). CDR3 length: 16 residues. Deletions cut 2 bases from V and 0 bases from J, with 11 bases between. CDR3: CASSYQRASSYNEQFF. The CDR3 DNA follows: TGTGCCAGCAGTTACCAGCGGGCCAGCTCCTACAATGAGCAGTTCTTC.

This chain uses TRBV5-4 with TRBJ1-1; weak D call: TRBD1 (6 bases). There are 15 residues in the CDR3. Trimming cost V 4 bases and J 0 bases, with 13 bases left between them. Germline-derived CDR1 and CDR2 are SGHNT and YYREEE (reference sequence). This CDR3 is CASSHGQFMNTEAFF. The CDR3 DNA reads TGTGCCAGCAGCCATGGACAGTTTATGAACACTGAAGCTTTCTTT.

There are a few counts of this clone. CDR3 DNA sequence: TGTGCCAGCGGTAGAGTTCGAGGTGAAAAACTGTTTTTT. Its protein is CASGRVRGEKLFF. The chain combines TRBV6-5 with TRBJ1-4; D remains unclear. CDR3 length equals 13 residues. The V end lost 8 bases, the J end lost 7 bases, and 14 bases lay between the germline ends. Germline V lookup: CDR1 MNHEY, CDR2 SVGAGI.

The V gene is TRBV7-2, the J gene TRBJ1-1, with unresolved D. This CDR3 region has 14 residues. V shed 4 bases and J shed 3 bases, with 12 bases lying between them. Germline V CDR1 and CDR2: SGHTA, FQGNSA. DNA of the CDR3: TGTGCCAGCAGCTCAACCCGCCAGGACACTGAAGCTTTCTTT. This translates into CASSSTRQDTEAFF.

A few counts support this clone. In DNA form, the CDR3 reads TGTGCCAGCAAGAAACAGGGGACGAACACTGAAGCTTTCTTT. It specifies CASKKQGTNTEAFF. The chain has TRBV27 and TRBJ1-1; 7 nucleotides line up with TRBD1. J gave up 1 base and V 7 bases, and 6 bases lay outside the gene matches. The CDR3 is 14 amino acids. CDR1 is MNHEY, CDR2 SMNVEV, per germline (reference sequence).

The chain has TRBV14 and TRBJ1-1, with a possible D match to TRBD1 (6 bases). Germline-derived CDR1 and CDR2 are SGHDN and FVKESK. The V end was cut by 1 base, the J end by 0 bases, with 12 bases between. The CDR3 sequence is 16 residues long. The CDR3 DNA is TGTGCCAGCAGCCAAGCTCGGACAGTTTTGAACACTGAAGCTTTCTTT. This encodes CASSQARTVLNTEAFF.

V usage is TRBV19 and J usage is TRBJ1-5, with D maybe TRBD1 (6 bases). Trimming removed 3 bases from V and 6 bases from J, with 12 bases in between. The CDR3 sequence is 14 residues long. The germline V gene encodes CDR1 LNHDA and CDR2 SQIVND (reference sequence). The chain's CDR3 is CASSMGGGRQPQHF. CDR3 in DNA: TGTGCCAGTAGTATGGGGGGGGGCCGTCAGCCCCAGCATTTT.

The chain carries TRBV9 and TRBJ2-5; D perhaps matches TRBD1 (6 bases). V lost 1 base, J lost 5 bases, and 12 bases lay in between. This CDR3 comprises 14 residues. Germline V lookup: CDR1 SGDLS, CDR2 YYNGEE. In nucleotides, the CDR3 is TGTGCCAGCAGCGTACTACAGGGTGGGGAGACCCAGTACTTC. Residues: CASSVLQGGETQYF.

This chain connects TRBV9 to TRBJ2-2; TRBD2 might be the D (7 bases). The CDR3 has 15 residues. Germline V gene lookup returns CDR1 SGDLS and CDR2 YYNGEE. V was pared by 7 bases and J by 4 bases, with 17 bases between. The CDR3, as DNA: TGTGCCAGCTCTACTTGGGGAGGGGGCACCGGGGAGCTGTTTTTT. Its protein product is CASSTWGGGTGELFF. Full variable domain (outside the CDR3, taken from reference TRBV9 and TRBJ2-2): DSGVTQTPKHLITATGQRVTLRCSPRSGDLSVYWYQQSLDQGLQFLIQYYNGEERAKGNILERFSAQQFPDLHSELNLSSLELGDSALYFCASSTWGGGTGELFFGEGSRLTVL.